A single T cell receptor beta chain is shown here with its context. What it recognizes is unknown. The sorted-subset replicate PCRs were given around 200 ng DNA, which is 30,000 or so T cell genomes. Assay used: immunoSEQ multiplex PCR; TCRdb lists only in-frame clones, some missing. The data show around 720,000 clones, with roughly 73% seen just once and roughly 2% held by the top ten. This record belongs to a study of shared clonotypes between healthy human individuals. The wider study: Per-donor plates numbered three CD4 naive, three CD4 memory, two CD8 naive and one CD8 memory.

Study observations and caveats: It was expected that sequencing depth would affect clonotype sharing among donors. Naive subsets tended to show greater estimated richness than memory subsets.

The specimen was memory CD4+ T cells sorted from blood. Subset noted: CD45RA-negative fraction. The TCR sequence derives from a woman aged 25 to 45 in good health.

The CDR3 bases are TGCGCCAGCAGCCAACCTGACAGGGGAGGGACCCAGTACTTC. Its translation is CASSQPDRGGTQYF. The chain is built from TRBV4-1 and TRBJ2-5; 8 bases agree with TRBD1. V trimming: 2 bases; J trimming: 7 bases; junction bases outside the gene matches: 6. CDR3 length equals 14 residues. The germline gives CDR1 MGHRA, CDR2 YSYEKL.